This T cell receptor beta chain was profiled in a study of graft-versus-host responses after intestinal transplantation. Study details: The whole recipient group had anti-thymocyte globulin induction followed by tacrolimus and steroids for roughly three years.

Assay: immunoSEQ multiplex PCR; the TCRdb copy retains only in-frame clones and omits some. The top ten clones hold more than 0.35% of a sample with under 100,000 clones, 85% to 95% of them seen once. Details on this clone: The antigen is unknown.

With 1 base clipped from V and 2 bases from J, the junction kept 11 bases outside the gene matches. The CDR3 is 17 amino acids. The germline V gene encodes CDR1 SGHVT and CDR2 SQSDAQ. This TCR was sampled from a human donor who was the organ donor for an intestinal transplant. This chain connects TRBV7-4 to TRBJ2-7, with 7 bases that match TRBD1. Here the sequenced sample was unstimulated CD8+ T cells sorted from spleen or lymph node cells, taken before transplant. The CDR3 loop reads CASSLVDRVRGTYEQYF. The CDR3, as DNA: TGTGCCAGCAGCTTAGTCGACAGGGTGAGGGGCACCTACGAGCAGTACTTC.